This entry lists 14 T cell receptor beta chains sequenced from one sample in a study of T cell repertoires in cytomegalovirus infection. TCRdb analysed the reads with MiXCR anew, one entry per CDR3 protein. The data show 450,000 to 600,000 distinct CDR3 sequences, about 33% seen once. No antigens are known for them. The input for sequencing was cultured PBMCs, taken from culture after CMV antigen stimulation. The receptors come from a human donor in good health (CMV status not recorded). Some clones in this sample may be carry-over from other donors' samples.

The chain couples TRBV19 to TRBJ2-5; 9 bases are a match to TRBD1. The V gene's germline CDR1 is LNHDA and CDR2 SQIVND (reference sequence). CDR3 length: 17 amino acids. With 3 bases clipped from V and 1 base from J, the junction kept 9 bases outside the gene matches. CDR3 amino acids: CASSMGDRVWGQETQYF. For the CDR3, the DNA is TGTGCCAGTAGTATGGGGGACAGGGTGTGGGGCCAAGAGACCCAGTACTTC.

The rearrangement joins TRBV7-2 to TRBJ2-1; D remains unclear. V was clipped by 2 bases and J by 7 bases, with 9 bases between them. Germline-derived CDR1 and CDR2 are SGHTA and FQGNSA. The CDR3 extends over 13 amino acids. As DNA, the CDR3 is TGTGCCAGCAGCTTATTCGTGGTTAATGAGCAGTTCTTC. Protein: CASSLFVVNEQFF.

This clonotype was counted ten times or more. The CDR3 protein is CASSSGTNYGYTF. The DNA of the CDR3 is TGTGCCAGCAGCTCCGGGACCAACTATGGCTACACCTTC. V and J are TRBV7-2 and TRBJ1-2, with D possibly TRBD1 on 5 matching bases. This CDR3 spans 13 amino acids. Per the germline V gene, CDR1 is SGHTA and CDR2 is FQGNSA. The V end lost 4 bases, the J end lost 2 bases, and 8 bases lay between the germline ends.

This clonotype was found a few times. The chain combines TRBV7-6 with TRBJ1-2, with D uncertain. The ends were cut back, 6 bases at V and 4 bases at J, with 18 bases in the middle. The CDR3 runs to 15 residues. Germline CDR1 SGHVS, CDR2 FNYEAQ. The CDR3 coding sequence is TGTGCCAGCAGAAAGTCGGGAGGTCGGGGCTATGGCTACACCTTC. Translated, it gives CASRKSGGRGYGYTF.

The chain couples TRBV28 to TRBJ2-4; no firm D call. Germline values: CDR1 MDHEN, CDR2 SYDVKM. V lost 7 bases and J 3 bases, leaving 13 bases between the germline ends. CDR3 length: 14 residues. The CDR3 nucleotides are TGTGCCAGCACCGGAACCATAGGCAAAAACATTCAGTACTTC. Amino acids: CASTGTIGKNIQYF.

The chain joins TRBV7-9 to TRBJ2-7; TRBD1 matches 10 bases. Germline V CDR1 and CDR2: SEHNR, FQNEAQ (reference sequence). Trimming cost V 3 bases and J 4 bases; bases outside gene matches: 3. The CDR3 is made up of 14 amino acids. DNA for the CDR3: TGTGCCAGCAGCTTGGGACAGGGGTTTTACGAGCAGTACGTC. Amino acid sequence: CASSLGQGFYEQYV.

This clonotype was picked up a small number of times. V gene TRBV7-8 combines with J gene TRBJ2-7; 7 bases line up with TRBD2. Germline CDR1 and CDR2: SGHVS and FQNEAQ. CDR3 length: 12 residues. The V gene end was trimmed by 5 bases and the J gene end by 6 bases; junction bases not matched to a gene: 4. This CDR3 is CASSQLALEQYF. In DNA, the CDR3 is TGTGCCAGCAGCCAACTAGCGCTCGAGCAGTACTTC.

This clonotype was seen a handful of times. The rearrangement links TRBV7-9 to TRBJ1-1, with 8 bases lining up with TRBD1. The CDR3 has 14 residues. CDR1 SEHNR and CDR2 FQNEAQ come from the germline V gene (reference sequence). The V segment lost 2 bases and the J segment 7 bases; nucleotides outside the gene matches: 6. The CDR3 bases are TGTGCCAGCAGCTTAAGGCAGGGGGCTTATGAAGCTTTCTTT. This codes for CASSLRQGAYEAFF.

The V call is TRBV7-9, the J call TRBJ2-5; D uncertain. The CDR3 loop spans 13 amino acids. Germline CDR1 and CDR2: SEHNR and FQNEAQ (reference sequence). Trimming shortened V by 6 bases and J by 6 bases, and 14 bases separated the two germline ends. The CDR3, as DNA: TGTGCCAGCAGTCATTCCGTTGCGAAGACCCAGTACTTC. Amino acids: CASSHSVAKTQYF.

The chain has TRBV7-2 and TRBJ1-3; D gene unclear. V gave up 1 base and J gave up 9 bases, with 13 bases separating them. CDR3 length: 14 residues. The germline V gene has CDR1 SGHTA and CDR2 FQGNSA. The CDR3 loop reads CASSLGHGPGTIYF. Here the CDR3 DNA reads TGTGCCAGCAGCTTAGGACACGGACCAGGCACCATATATTTT.

The gene calls are TRBV20-1 and TRBJ2-7, with D possibly matching TRBD1 (8 bases). V was clipped by 8 bases and J by 5 bases, with 19 bases between them. Germline CDR1 is DFQATT and CDR2 is SNEGSKA (reference sequence). The CDR3 spans 13 residues. CDR3 loop: CSPGQAGANEQYV. The CDR3 region has the DNA TGCAGTCCGGGACAGGCGGGGGCCAACGAGCAGTACGTC.

This clonotype came up a few times. This chain connects TRBV19 to TRBJ1-1, with D possibly matching TRBD1 (5 bases). V was cut by 5 bases and J by 0 bases, with 10 bases left in between. The germline CDR1 and CDR2 sequences are LNHDA and SQIVND (reference sequence). The CDR3 is 14 residues long. The CDR3 protein is CASSPTDLNTEAFF. For the CDR3, the DNA is TGTGCCAGTAGTCCGACAGACTTGAACACTGAAGCTTTCTTT.

The rearrangement joins TRBV4-2 to TRBJ2-5; D may be TRBD2 (6 bases). This CDR3 spans 16 amino acids. V dropped 4 bases and J dropped 2 bases, with 17 bases sitting between them. Germline V lookup: CDR1 LGHNA, CDR2 YNFKEQ. The CDR3 region has the DNA TGTGCCAGCAGCCCGACTAGTCGGCAAACTCAAGAGACCCAGTACTTC. Its protein is CASSPTSRQTQETQYF.

This chain joins TRBV29-1 and TRBJ2-1, with 9 bases that match TRBD2. The CDR3 is 16 residues long. Germline trimming cut 1 base from V and 1 base from J; bases unmatched to any gene: 5. Germline CDR1 SQVTM, CDR2 ANQGSEA. The DNA for the CDR3 is TGCAGCGTTGAAGGGGGGGCGGGGGGGTCCTACAATGAGCAGTTCTTC. Translating gives CSVEGGAGGSYNEQFF.